The rows below give T cell receptor beta chains drawn from one sample of a study of vaccination and CD4 T cells after COVID-19. Each CDR3 protein is one row after TCRdb ran MiXCR on the PCR reads. The table lists about 25,000 distinct CDR3 sequences, roughly 29% of them singletons. No antigen has been assigned to these receptors. The sequencing used CD4+ T cells from blood, cultured in vitro, collected about 7 months after SARS-CoV-2 vaccination. These receptors came from a human donor who had recovered from COVID-19. CDR3s include the opening cysteine and the closing phenylalanine or tryptophan. A D gene is named only where the DNA matches it firmly. Rows may omit the clone size; those that give it use once, few, many or a size class.

j_call,v_call,clone_size,cdr3_length,d_call,cdr3_nt,cdr3_aa
TRBJ2-7,TRBV6-2/TRBV6-3,NA,16,TRBD2,TGTGCCAGCACCAAGGCCGGAGGGACTAGCGGGTACGAGCAGTACTTC,CASTKAGGTSGYEQYF
TRBJ1-5,TRBV6-4,NA,16,NA,TGTGCCAGCAGTGACTCTAGGAATCGGGGCAATCAGCCCCAGCATTTT,CASSDSRNRGNQPQHF
TRBJ2-1,TRBV6-1,few,15,TRBD2,TGTGCCAGCAGGCACCAAGCGGGGGACTACAATGAGCAGTTCTTC,CASRHQAGDYNEQFF
TRBJ2-5,TRBV20-1,medium-sized,12,NA,TGCAGTGCCACCCCCCCTACTTTGTCACAGTACTTC,CSATPPTLSQYF
TRBJ1-1,TRBV27,few,14,NA,TGTGCCAGCAGCTTCAGGTGGGGAAACACTGAAGCTTTCTTT,CASSFRWGNTEAFF
TRBJ2-7,TRBV6-1,few,16,NA,TGTGCCAGCAGTGAATTCCCCCTCACGACTAGATACGAGCAGTACTTC,CASSEFPLTTRYEQYF
TRBJ2-1,TRBV15,few,16,NA,TGTGCCACCAGCAGAGATCTGGCGGAGATATCGAATGAGCAGTTCTTC,CATSRDLAEISNEQFF
TRBJ2-7,TRBV24-1,NA,15,TRBD1,TGTGCCACCAGTGATACCGGGACAGGACTCTACGAGCAGTACTTC,CATSDTGTGLYEQYF
TRBJ2-7,TRBV11-3,NA,13,TRBD2,TGTGCCAGCAGCCAGACTAGCGCCTCCGAGCAGTACTTC,CASSQTSASEQYF
TRBJ2-7,TRBV10-3,few,13,NA,TGTGCCATCAGTGATGGGGTCTCCTACGAGCAGTACTTC,CAISDGVSYEQYF
TRBJ2-7,TRBV6-1,few,13,NA,TGTGCCAGCGGCAGGTACCCCGCCTACGAGCAGTACTTC,CASGRYPAYEQYF
TRBJ1-1,TRBV19,NA,14,TRBD1,TGTGCCAGTAGTATAGATCCTAGACAGGGGAAAGCTTTCTTT,CASSIDPRQGKAFF
TRBJ2-7,TRBV7-3,NA,18,TRBD2,TGTGCCAGCAGCCACCAATGGGAACTAGCGGGAAGTAAAGACGAGCAGTACTTC,CASSHQWELAGSKDEQYF
TRBJ1-1,TRBV15,few,15,NA,TGTGCCACCAGCAGAGCCAGTGGGATGAACACTGAAGCTTTCTTT,CATSRASGMNTEAFF
TRBJ2-7,TRBV20-1,NA,13,NA,TGCAGTGCTAGAGCAGCCCCTGTCTACGAGCAGTACTTC,CSARAAPVYEQYF
TRBJ2-5,TRBV7-2,NA,16,TRBD2,TGTGCCAGCAGCCGGATCGGGACTAGCGGGACAGAGACCCAGTACTTC,CASSRIGTSGTETQYF
TRBJ1-1,TRBV10-3,NA,15,NA,TGTGCCATCAGTGAGTATGAAGGGAAGAACACTGAAGCTTTCTTT,CAISEYEGKNTEAFF
TRBJ2-7,TRBV20-1,NA,19,NA,TGCAGTGCTAGGGGGTCGGTTCTAAGGGCAGGCCTAATGTCGGGCGAGCGGTACTTC,CSARGSVLRAGLMSGERYF
TRBJ2-7,TRBV28,NA,11,NA,TGTGCCAGCAGTTGGGATGTAAAGCAGTACTTC,CASSWDVKQYF
TRBJ1-5,TRBV28,NA,16,TRBD1,TGTGCCAGCAGTCCGGCGGGACAGGGGGCGAGGCAGCCCCAGCATTTT,CASSPAGQGARQPQHF
TRBJ2-2,TRBV4-3,NA,16,TRBD2,TGCGCCAGCAGCCTATTAGCGGGATCAAGGACCGGGGAGCTGTTTTTT,CASSLLAGSRTGELFF
TRBJ2-1,TRBV12-3/TRBV12-4,few,12,NA,TGTGCCAGCAGTCCCGCTAGGGGTGAGCAGTTCTTC,CASSPARGEQFF
TRBJ2-3,TRBV27,few,16,TRBD2,TGTGCCAGCAGTTCCCTTAGCGGGGCCGGCACAGATACGCAGTATTTT,CASSSLSGAGTDTQYF
TRBJ1-1,TRBV20-1,many,11,TRBD1,TGCAGTGCACCGACAGGGCACGAAGCTTTCTTT,CSAPTGHEAFF
TRBJ2-7,TRBV6-1,NA,13,NA,TGTGCCAGCAGGTTCGGCACTACCTACGAGCAGTACTTC,CASRFGTTYEQYF
TRBJ2-3,TRBV7-9,few,16,TRBD2,TGTGCCAGCAGACGCCCGGGCGGGAGTACGCCAGATACGCAGTATTTT,CASRRPGGSTPDTQYF
TRBJ2-5,TRBV7-2,few,16,TRBD2,TGTGCCAGCAGCCGCCGACTAGCGGGAGGGGGGGAGACCCAGTACTTC,CASSRRLAGGGETQYF
TRBJ2-3,TRBV20-1,few,15,TRBD2,TGCAGTGCTAGGTGGACTAGCGGGAGTGGTGATACGCAGTATTTT,CSARWTSGSGDTQYF
TRBJ2-3,TRBV4-1,NA,13,NA,TGCGCCAGCAGACCAGTTAGCACAGATACGCAGTATTTT,CASRPVSTDTQYF
TRBJ1-2,TRBV20-1,few,14,NA,TGCAGTGCTAGCCGAGGACAGAATCATTATGGCTACACCTTC,CSASRGQNHYGYTF
TRBJ2-6,TRBV27,NA,17,NA,TGTGCCAGCAGCTTGGGGGCGGGGAACAAGGGGGCCAACGTCCTGACTTTC,CASSLGAGNKGANVLTF
TRBJ2-3,TRBV20-1,few,15,NA,TGCAGTGCTAGAGTCTCAACGGGCGGCACAGATACGCAGTATTTT,CSARVSTGGTDTQYF